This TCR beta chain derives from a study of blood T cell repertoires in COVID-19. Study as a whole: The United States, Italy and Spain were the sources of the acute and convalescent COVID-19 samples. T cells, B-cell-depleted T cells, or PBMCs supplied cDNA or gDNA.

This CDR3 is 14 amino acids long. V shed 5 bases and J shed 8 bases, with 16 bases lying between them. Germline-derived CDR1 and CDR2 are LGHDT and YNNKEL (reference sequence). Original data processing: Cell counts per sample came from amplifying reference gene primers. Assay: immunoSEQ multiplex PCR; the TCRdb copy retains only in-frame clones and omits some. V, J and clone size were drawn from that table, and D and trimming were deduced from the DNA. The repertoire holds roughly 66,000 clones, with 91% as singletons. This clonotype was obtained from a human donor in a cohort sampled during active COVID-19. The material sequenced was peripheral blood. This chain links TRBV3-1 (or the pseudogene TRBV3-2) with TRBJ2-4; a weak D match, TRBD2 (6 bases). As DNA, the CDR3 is TGTGCCAGCAGCAACGTAGGAGGCGGGGACATTCAGTACTTC. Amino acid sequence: CASSNVGGGDIQYF.